Listed below are T cell receptor beta chains from one sample, sequenced in a study of T cells after yellow fever vaccination. From the 5' RACE reads, TCRdb called clonotypes with MiXCR, one entry per CDR3 protein. The sample gives about 60,000 distinct CDR3 sequences, approximately 6.9% of which show up once; approximately 37% is in the top ten. The sequenced sample was CD8+ T cells sorted from PBMCs, obtained on the day of the first yellow fever vaccination. The receptor source for this set is a man aged 18 to 29 who received the YFV17D yellow fever vaccine. Each CDR3 is given with its conserved first and last residue.

v_call | cdr3_aa
TRBV27 | CASSLGNGISGYTF
TRBV5-1 | CASSFLPGSQETQYF
TRBV5-5 | CASSADARNTEAFF
TRBV4-1 | CASSQDGLAGASSYNEQFF
TRBV12-3/TRBV12-4 | CASSLWTGSEQYF
TRBV27 | CASSPPEQGFPPGANVLTF
TRBV11-2 | CASSLRPFYEQYF
TRBV7-2 | CASSLAVRGLMPLHF
TRBV2 | CASIPLAGGPGETQYF
TRBV19 | CASSVDGRVANEQFF
TRBV7-9 | CASSSGVAPFF
TRBV29-1 | CSVVYRNVIFF
TRBV2 | CAKDRDYPYEQYF
TRBV6-2/TRBV6-3 | CASSTVAGGGTDTQYF
TRBV15 | CATSREWAVPFNQPQHF
TRBV5-4 | CASSFATYNEQFF
TRBV6-5 | CASSYSAVGNTIYF
TRBV7-9 | CASSLARSEQYF
TRBV4-3 | CASSQDRGDEQFF
TRBV27 | CASSLSFSQETQYF
TRBV5-1 | CASSWRGPDNEQFF
TRBV12-3/TRBV12-4 | CASSLRETGELFF
TRBV7-9 | CASSYFPSGGTDTQYF
TRBV20-1 | CSARRRKETQYF
TRBV7-9 | CASSLRVSADTQYF
TRBV7-2 | CASSLEASGLYEQYF
TRBV4-1 | CASSQDQGTYEKLFF
TRBV27 | CASSLSAGSSYNEQFF
TRBV6-5 | CASSYVGAANSNEQFF